Presented here are 27 T cell receptor beta chains from one specimen sequenced in a study of shared clonotypes between healthy human individuals. Cells designated naive CD8 were CD45RO-negative and were positively selected for CCR7, with terminally differentiated effector memory CD45RA+ cells excluded. Measured with immunoSEQ multiplex PCR; TCRdb has only the in-frame clones, and not every one. The sample records roughly 2.1 million clones, more than 85% being singletons. The specimen was naive CD8+ T cells from PBMCs. The receptors derive from a man between 18 and 29 years old in good health. Some clones in this sample may be carry-over from other donors' samples.

The J gene is TRBJ1-4, the V gene TRBV15; D is perhaps TRBD1 (6 bases). CDR3 size: 15 residues. Germline values: CDR1 LNHNV, CDR2 YYDKDF (reference sequence). V dropped 5 bases and J dropped 6 bases, with 16 bases sitting between them. CDR3 in amino acids: CATSPRQVGDEKLFF. CDR3 coding DNA: TGTGCCACCAGCCCCCGACAGGTTGGGGATGAAAAACTGTTTTTT.

The CDR3 loop reads CASSTSRASGRDEQYF. CDR3 in DNA: TGTGCCAGCAGCACCTCCAGGGCGAGCGGGAGAGACGAGCAGTACTTC. J is TRBJ2-7 and V is TRBV7-9; TRBD2 agrees at 8 bases. This CDR3 comprises 16 residues. Germline CDR1 SEHNR, CDR2 FQNEAQ (reference sequence). V gave up 5 bases and J gave up 5 bases; unmatched junction bases: 14.

The chain carries TRBV7-8 and TRBJ2-7; D unclear. Germline CDR1 reads SGHVS; CDR2 reads FQNEAQ. The CDR3 consists of 15 residues. Trimming removed 1 base at V and 1 base at J, with 11 bases between. CDR3 bases: TGTGCCAGCAGCTTAGGGGCAGTCCTATCCTACGAGCAGTACTTC. Translation: CASSLGAVLSYEQYF.

This sequence joins TRBV4-3 and TRBJ1-1, with TRBD1 matching over 11 bases. This CDR3 is built from 15 residues. J gave up 7 bases and V 3 bases, and 7 bases lay outside the gene matches. CDR1 LGHNA and CDR2 YSLEER come from the germline V gene. This CDR3 is CASSQDRGLVGEAFF. CDR3 DNA: TGCGCCAGCAGCCAGGACAGGGGGCTAGTAGGTGAAGCTTTCTTT.

The V gene is TRBV11-2, the J gene TRBJ1-1; D gene uncertain. In germline, CDR1 is SGHAT, CDR2 FQNNGV. V dropped 1 base and J dropped 5 bases, with 8 bases sitting between them. There are 13 residues in the CDR3. CDR3 sequence: CASSLGVITEAFF. CDR3 sequence (DNA): TGTGCCAGCAGCTTAGGAGTGATTACTGAAGCTTTCTTT.

V and J are TRBV4-2 and TRBJ1-2; D is possibly TRBD1 (5 bases). This CDR3 spans 16 amino acids. The V end lost 0 bases, the J end lost 2 bases, and 13 bases lay between the germline ends. Germline V gene sequence: CDR1 LGHNA, CDR2 YNFKEQ. CDR3 DNA sequence: TGTGCCAGCAGCCAAGAGGTTAGCGGGACGAACTATGGCTACACCTTC. Its protein product is CASSQEVSGTNYGYTF.

In this sample, this clone turned up once. The genes are TRBV7-6 and TRBJ1-2, with a weak D call TRBD1 (6 bases). This CDR3 spans 14 amino acids. V was trimmed by 5 bases and J by 9 bases, leaving 19 bases between them. Germline CDR1 and CDR2: SGHVS and FNYEAQ. The CDR3 coding sequence is TGTGCCAGCAGCCCAGGGCAGGGGAGAACCAGCTACACCTTC. This codes for CASSPGQGRTSYTF.

This chain uses TRBV27 with TRBJ2-1, with D possibly matching TRBD2 (6 bases). Germline V lookup: CDR1 MNHEY, CDR2 SMNVEV (reference sequence). Trimming left V 6 bases short and J 8 bases short, with 14 bases between. This CDR3 is built from 13 residues. CDR3 in DNA: TGTGCCAGCAGGCCCAAAGGGAGGCATGAGCAGTTCTTC. Its translation is CASRPKGRHEQFF.

In regard to this clone: The same CDR3 is also encoded by other DNA sequences in this sample. The chain joins TRBV11-2 to TRBJ2-1; D remains ambiguous. Between the trimmed V and J ends, which lost 5 bases and 7 bases, there was a span of 6 bases. The germline V gene encodes CDR1 SGHAT and CDR2 FQNNGV. This CDR3 is 11 amino acids long. The CDR3 DNA is TGTGCCAGCAGCCTCCCGAATGAGCAGTTCTTC. This encodes CASSLPNEQFF.

This sequence joins TRBV11-2 and TRBJ2-7; D assignment may be TRBD1 or TRBD2 (5 bases each). The V and J ends lost 2 bases and 3 bases respectively, with 17 bases between them. This CDR3 has 16 residues. Germline V lookup: CDR1 SGHAT, CDR2 FQNNGV. The CDR3 DNA reads as TGTGCCAGCAGCTTATCCGGGACCCGGCCCCACTACGAGCAGTACTTC. Residues: CASSLSGTRPHYEQYF.

This clone was seen once. The chain employs TRBV5-6 and TRBJ1-1; 9 positions match TRBD1. The CDR3 covers 14 residues. V trimming: 4 bases; J trimming: 5 bases; junction bases outside the gene matches: 6. Germline V CDR1 and CDR2: SGHDT, YYEEEE. The CDR3 nucleotides read TGTGCCAGCAGCGTGGGACAGGGAGGAACTGAAGCTTTCTTT. This codes for CASSVGQGGTEAFF.

The chain couples TRBV14 to TRBJ2-1; 9 bases agree with TRBD2. The CDR3 covers 16 residues. J was trimmed by 1 base and V by 4 bases; bases with no gene match: 5. Per germline, CDR1 SGHDN and CDR2 FVKESK. The CDR3 region is CASSLTLAGSYNEQFF. The DNA for the CDR3 is TGTGCCAGCAGCCTCACACTAGCGGGTTCCTACAATGAGCAGTTCTTC.

The chain couples TRBV29-1 to TRBJ1-1; D unresolved. This CDR3 contains 11 residues. Per germline, CDR1 SQVTM and CDR2 ANQGSEA. Trimming removed 6 bases from V and 7 bases from J, with 12 bases in between. CDR3 coding DNA: TGCAGCGTGGTAATAGTCGGTGAAGCTTTCTTT. Its translation is CSVVIVGEAFF.

V is TRBV5-8 and J is TRBJ2-1, with a weak D call TRBD2 (5 bases). The CDR3 runs 13 residues. The germline V gene encodes CDR1 SGHTS and CDR2 YDEGEE. With 0 bases removed from V and 8 bases from J, the gap between germline ends came to 9 bases. CDR3 nucleotide sequence: TGTGCCAGCAGCTTGGACGGGGAAGATGAGCAGTTCTTC. It translates to CASSLDGEDEQFF.

The chain has TRBV7-2 and TRBJ2-1; D is possibly TRBD1 or TRBD2 (5 bases each). Deletions cut 7 bases from V and 4 bases from J, with 14 bases between. CDR1 and CDR2 (germline): SGHTA, FQGNSA. CDR3 length: 14 amino acids. The CDR3 nucleotides read TGTGCCAGCACTTCACCGGGGCAATACAATGAGCAGTTCTTC. This codes for CASTSPGQYNEQFF.

V and J are TRBV13 and TRBJ2-5; perhaps D is TRBD1 or TRBD2 (6 bases each). The V and J ends lost 0 bases and 7 bases respectively, with 15 bases between them. The CDR3 covers 15 residues. The germline gives CDR1 PRHDT, CDR2 FYEKMQ (reference sequence). Here the CDR3 DNA reads TGTGCCAGCAGCTTAGGCCTAGACAGGCGGGGGACCCAGTACTTC. It is translated as CASSLGLDRRGTQYF.

The gene calls are TRBV5-1 and TRBJ1-1; 12 bases align to TRBD1. V shed 4 bases, J shed 4 bases, and the junction held 5 bases outside the gene matches. Germline V gene data show CDR1 as SGHRS and CDR2 as YFSETQ. The CDR3 runs to 15 residues. As DNA, the CDR3 is TGCGCCAGCAGCCCCCGGGACAGGGGGCTCACTGAAGCTTTCTTT. As protein: CASSPRDRGLTEAFF.

DNA of the CDR3: TGTGCCATCGAACTTCGGACAGGAAGCTACGAGCAGTACTTC. This gives the protein CAIELRTGSYEQYF. The chain has TRBV2 and TRBJ2-7, with 7 nucleotides matching TRBD1. V dropped 10 bases and J dropped 3; count of bases not matched to a gene: 12. The length of the CDR3 is 14 residues. Germline V gene data show CDR1 as SNHLY and CDR2 as FYNNEI. Supplemented by reference TRBV2 and TRBJ2-7, the full variable domain reads EPEVTQTPSHQVTQMGQEVILRCVPISNHLYFYWYRQILGQKVEFLVSFYNNEISEKSEIFDDQFSVERPDGSNFTLKIRSTKLEDSAMYFCAIELRTGSYEQYFGPGTRLTVT.

The table lists this clone with a count of one. This chain connects TRBV27 to TRBJ1-1, with D hard to call. Trimming took 6 bases from V and 1 from J, leaving 27 bases between them. Germline lookup yields CDR1 MNHEY and CDR2 SMNVEV (reference sequence). CDR3 size: 19 residues. The CDR3 reads CASRLIPMGSFEGNTEAFF. CDR3 nucleotides: TGTGCCAGCAGATTAATACCGATGGGCTCCTTTGAGGGGAACACTGAAGCTTTCTTT.

V gene TRBV4-3 combines with J gene TRBJ2-3; 9 nucleotides match TRBD2. Germline V gene sequence: CDR1 LGHNA, CDR2 YSLEER. V trimming: 0 bases; J trimming: 2 bases; junction bases outside the gene matches: 15. This CDR3 is 20 amino acids long. The DNA for the CDR3 is TGCGCCAGCAGCCAAGATCTTGATAGCGGGAGATGGGGGAACACAGATACGCAGTATTTT. It specifies CASSQDLDSGRWGNTDTQYF.

This clone has only one observation. Additional DNA sequences in this sample encode the identical CDR3. V and J are TRBV7-9 and TRBJ2-7; TRBD1 matches at 7 bases. Germline V lookup: CDR1 SEHNR, CDR2 FQNEAQ (reference sequence). Losses at the gene ends were 5 bases for V and 2 bases for J; bases not matched to a gene: 6. The CDR3 has 14 amino acids. The CDR3 DNA reads as TGTGCCAGCAGCCCAGACAGGGCCACCTACGAGCAGTACTTC. As protein: CASSPDRATYEQYF.

This sequence joins TRBV5-8 and TRBJ2-1, with D uncertain. There are 10 residues in the CDR3. Per the germline V gene, CDR1 is SGHTS and CDR2 is YDEGEE. V gave up 7 bases and J gave up 10 bases, with 9 bases separating them. DNA for the CDR3: TGTGCCAGCCCAGAGATAGAGCAGTTCTTC. Protein: CASPEIEQFF.

This sequence joins TRBV27 and TRBJ2-7, with 9 bases that match TRBD2. There are 15 residues in the CDR3. V was pared by 5 bases and J by 3 bases, with 8 bases of the junction left unmatched. Germline V CDR1 and CDR2: MNHEY, SMNVEV (reference sequence). Here the CDR3 DNA reads TGTGCCAGCAGTCCTCGACTAGCGGATCTCTACGAGCAGTACTTC. Translated, it gives CASSPRLADLYEQYF.

Remarks on this clone: Other DNA sequences in this specimen translate into the identical CDR3. V usage is TRBV7-9 and J usage is TRBJ2-5; D remains ambiguous. V was clipped by 3 bases and J by 5 bases, with 7 bases between them. The CDR3 has 12 amino acids. Germline assignment: CDR1 SEHNR and CDR2 FQNEAQ (reference sequence). CDR3 sequence reads: CASSFPGETQYF. DNA for the CDR3: TGTGCCAGCAGCTTCCCCGGGGAGACCCAGTACTTC. The complete variable domain, with remaining parts taken from reference TRBV7-9 and TRBJ2-5, reads DTGVSQNPRHKITKRGQNVTFRCDPISEHNRLYWYRQTLGQGPEFLTYFQNEAQLEKSRLLSDRFSAERPKGSFSTLEIQRTEQGDSAMYLCASSFPGETQYFGPGTRLLVL.

The CDR3 DNA follows: TGTGCCAGCAGCTTAAGGGAAAGCAATCAGCCCCAGCATTTT. The encoded protein is CASSLRESNQPQHF. The chain combines TRBV5-4 with TRBJ1-5, with D uncertain. The germline CDR1 and CDR2 sequences are SGHNT and YYREEE (reference sequence). V was pared by 2 bases and J by 1 base, with 7 bases between. This CDR3 has 14 amino acids.

The chain carries TRBV14 and TRBJ1-1; no definite D call. V was cut by 1 base and J by 4 bases, with 7 bases left in between. Germline values: CDR1 SGHDN, CDR2 FVKESK. This CDR3 has 13 residues. The CDR3: CASSQVRVTEAFF. Written as DNA, the CDR3 is TGTGCCAGCAGCCAAGTACGGGTCACTGAAGCTTTCTTT.

The chain is built from TRBV4-3 and TRBJ2-5, with D possibly being TRBD2 (6 bases). V gave up 3 bases and J gave up 4 bases, with 15 bases separating them. Germline-derived CDR1 and CDR2 are LGHNA and YSLEER. CDR3 size: 15 residues. CDR3 bases: TGCGCCAGCAGCCACTCCTGGAAGGGAGGAGAGACCCAGTACTTC. It specifies CASSHSWKGGETQYF.